These T cell receptor beta chains were read from a single sample in a study of blood T cell repertoires in COVID-19. Clones were sequenced by immunoSEQ multiplex PCR, and TCRdb holds only the in-frame ones, with some missing. The sample includes about 150,000 clones, 84% of them seen just once. The sequencing input was peripheral blood. The source is a woman between 50 and 59 years old with acute or convalescent COVID-19. The CDR3 runs from the conserved cysteine through the conserved F or W. A D gene is named only where the DNA matches it firmly. Rows may omit the clone size; those that give it use once, few, many or a size class.

. | TRBJ1-5 | TRBD1 | TRBV28 | CASRRTGEGQPQHF | TGTGCCAGCAGAAGGACAGGGGAGGGCCAGCCCCAGCATTTT
. | TRBJ1-2 | . | TRBV7-2 | CASSPGGRVSDGYTF | TGTGCCAGCAGCCCGGGGGGCAGGGTGAGCGATGGCTACACCTTC
once | TRBJ1-3 | . | TRBV3-1/TRBV3-2 | CASSPGLLSGNTIYF | TGTGCCAGCAGCCCTGGACTTTTGTCTGGAAACACCATATATTTT
once | TRBJ1-1 | . | TRBV14 | CASSQSTTAGAFF | TGTGCCAGCAGCCAGTCCACTACGGCGGGAGCTTTCTTT
few | TRBJ1-2 | TRBD1 | TRBV19 | CASSIGTGNSGYTF | TGTGCCAGTAGTATCGGGACAGGGAACTCTGGCTACACCTTC
. | TRBJ2-6 | TRBD1 | TRBV2 | CASSGDSKSGANVLTF | TGTGCCAGCAGTGGGGACAGTAAATCTGGGGCCAACGTCCTGACTTTC
. | TRBJ1-4 | TRBD1 | TRBV4-3 | CASSLQPTGGGGNEKLFF | TGCGCCAGCAGCCTACAACCGACAGGGGGCGGAGGTAATGAAAAACTGTTTTTT
. | TRBJ2-1 | . | TRBV12-3/TRBV12-4 | CAASSEVYNEQFF | TGTGCCGCTTCTAGCGAGGTCTACAATGAGCAGTTCTTC
. | TRBJ1-2 | TRBD1 | TRBV4-2 | CASSTRTGGDYGYTF | TGTGCCAGCAGCACACGGACAGGGGGCGACTATGGCTACACCTTC
. | TRBJ2-7 | . | TRBV19 | CATQGISYEQYF | TGTGCCACGCAGGGGATCTCCTACGAGCAGTACTTC
. | TRBJ2-7 | . | TRBV21-1 | CASSKAIPGQRTPSYYEQYF | TGTGCCAGCAGCAAAGCCATTCCGGGACAGAGGACACCATCTTACTACGAGCAGTACTTC
. | TRBJ1-2 | TRBD1 | TRBV6-2/TRBV6-3 | CASSYPMTGVGYGYTF | TGTGCCAGCAGTTACCCGATGACAGGGGTCGGCTATGGCTACACCTTC
. | TRBJ2-5 | . | TRBV7-2 | CASSLAAGTVQETQYF | TGTGCCAGCAGCTTAGCTGCAGGTACAGTTCAAGAGACCCAGTACTTC
. | TRBJ1-5 | . | TRBV10-3 | CAISETAASQPQHF | TGTGCCATCAGTGAGACAGCGGCCAGTCAGCCCCAGCATTTT
. | TRBJ2-3 | . | TRBV24-1 | CATSDSYGGSSGNTDTQYF | TGTGCCACCAGTGATTCCTACGGGGGAAGTAGCGGCAACACAGATACGCAGTATTTT
. | TRBJ1-2 | . | TRBV6-5 | CAARAGGHGYTF | TGTGCGGCCCGTGCGGGGGGGCATGGCTACACCTTC
. | TRBJ2-3 | TRBD2 | TRBV2 | CASTAGLGTDTQYF | TGTGCCAGCACTGCCGGACTAGGAACAGATACGCAGTATTTT
. | TRBJ2-5 | . | TRBV6-1 | CASSEAYRVSQETQYF | TGTGCCAGCAGTGAAGCGTATAGAGTCTCTCAAGAGACCCAGTACTTC
. | TRBJ2-7 | TRBD1 | TRBV5-1 | CASSLPGQRNEQYF | TGCGCCAGCAGCTTGCCGGGACAGAGGAACGAGCAGTACTTC
. | TRBJ2-1 | TRBD1 | TRBV9 | CATPGQGLAADNEQFF | TGTGCCACCCCGGGACAGGGCCTAGCGGCAGACAATGAGCAGTTCTTC
once | TRBJ1-3 | . | TRBV10-3 | CAISESPREGNTIYF | TGTGCCATCAGTGAGAGTCCTCGCGAAGGAAACACCATATATTTT
. | TRBJ1-1 | . | TRBV6-5 | CASIPQGSTEAFF | TGTGCCAGTATCCCCCAGGGGAGCACTGAAGCTTTCTTT
. | TRBJ2-1 | TRBD2 | TRBV9 | CASSVRYSGGFYNEQFF | TGTGCCAGCAGCGTAAGGTACAGCGGGGGATTCTACAATGAGCAGTTCTTC
. | TRBJ1-2 | . | TRBV28 | CASRAGAGVDGYTF | TGTGCCAGCAGGGCCGGGGCGGGGGTTGATGGCTACACCTTC
. | TRBJ2-2 | . | TRBV9 | CASSEQGRTGELFF | TGTGCCAGCAGCGAACAGGGTCGGACCGGGGAGCTGTTTTTT
few | TRBJ2-7 | . | TRBV5-1 | CASRVTGASYEQYF | TGCGCCAGCAGGGTTACCGGTGCCTCCTACGAGCAGTACTTC
. | TRBJ1-2 | . | TRBV29-1 | CSVDRVSGGYTF | TGCAGCGTTGACAGGGTGTCTGGTGGCTACACCTTC
. | TRBJ1-6 | TRBD1 | TRBV9 | CASSVGDRQDTLHF | TGTGCCAGCAGCGTTGGGGACAGGCAGGACACCCTCCACTTT
once | TRBJ1-2 | . | TRBV24-1 | CATSDHMVGYTF | TGTGCCACCAGTGACCACATGGTGGGCTACACCTTC
. | TRBJ1-1 | . | TRBV6-2/TRBV6-3 | CASSPPPGVEAFF | TGTGCCAGCAGCCCTCCCCCGGGGGTTGAAGCTTTCTTT
. | TRBJ2-3 | TRBD2 | TRBV6-5 | CASSSGGGTDTQYF | TGTGCCAGCAGTAGCGGCGGGGGGACAGATACGCAGTATTTT
. | TRBJ1-6 | . | TRBV19 | CASNYGANNSPLHF | TGTGCCAGTAACTATGGGGCCAATAATTCACCCCTCCACTTT
. | TRBJ1-6 | . | TRBV5-1 | CASSLGQAAHSPLHF | TGCGCCAGCAGCTTGGGACAGGCCGCACATTCACCCCTCCACTTT
. | TRBJ2-3 | . | TRBV5-1 | CASSLAQQGYPPDTQYF | TGCGCCAGCAGCTTGGCCCAACAGGGTTATCCACCAGATACGCAGTATTTT
. | TRBJ2-1 | TRBD2 | TRBV6-6 | CASSTSGGTYNEQFF | TGTGCCAGCAGTACTAGCGGGGGGACCTACAATGAGCAGTTCTTC
. | TRBJ2-5 | TRBD1 | TRBV7-2 | CASSLGTGKLSKQETQYF | TGTGCCAGCAGCTTAGGGACAGGAAAGCTCTCCAAGCAAGAGACCCAGTACTTC
. | TRBJ2-5 | . | TRBV5-1 | CASEGGAGTQYF | TGCGCCAGTGAAGGGGGGGCTGGGACCCAGTACTTC
. | TRBJ1-6 | . | TRBV12-3/TRBV12-4 | CASSEIGGSPLHF | TGTGCCAGCAGCGAAATCGGTGGTTCACCCCTCCACTTT
. | TRBJ1-1 | . | TRBV5-1 | CASSLDTVNTEAFF | TGCGCCAGCAGCTTAGACACGGTGAACACTGAAGCTTTCTTT
. | TRBJ2-2 | . | TRBV11-2 | CASSLDWEAANTGELFF | TGTGCCAGCAGCTTAGATTGGGAGGCCGCGAACACCGGGGAGCTGTTTTTT
. | TRBJ2-3 | TRBD1 | TRBV15 | CATSRGKTGMSTDTQYF | TGTGCCACCAGCAGAGGGAAGACAGGGATGAGCACAGATACGCAGTATTTT
. | TRBJ1-2 | . | TRBV19 | CASSIQEESYGYTF | TGTGCCAGTAGTATTCAGGAAGAAAGCTATGGCTACACCTTC
. | TRBJ2-7 | TRBD1 | TRBV18 | CASSPTGVPYEQYF | TGTGCCAGCTCACCCACAGGGGTACCCTACGAGCAGTACTTC
. | TRBJ2-7 | . | TRBV9 | CASSWGAETVLYEQYF | TGTGCCAGCAGCTGGGGTGCCGAGACAGTCCTTTACGAGCAGTACTTC
. | TRBJ1-1 | TRBD1 | TRBV7-9 | CASSRQGAGNTEAFF | TGTGCCAGCAGCCGACAGGGGGCCGGCAACACTGAAGCTTTCTTT
. | TRBJ1-2 | TRBD1 | TRBV19 | CASRRKPGQGALDYGYTF | TGTGCCAGTAGGAGAAAACCGGGACAGGGTGCGTTAGACTATGGCTACACCTTC
. | TRBJ2-7 | . | TRBV25-1 | CASSWTDQSYEQYF | TGTGCCAGCAGCTGGACAGACCAATCCTACGAGCAGTACTTC
. | TRBJ1-2 | TRBD1 | TRBV5-8 | CASSSENRGRYGYTF | TGTGCCAGCAGCTCGGAAAACAGGGGCCGCTATGGCTACACCTTC
. | TRBJ1-4 | TRBD1 | TRBV19 | CASSIRTGGNEKLFF | TGTGCCAGTAGTATCCGGACAGGGGGTAATGAAAAACTGTTTTTT
. | TRBJ2-3 | . | TRBV6-5 | CASSFQGQSTDTQYF | TGTGCCAGCAGTTTCCAGGGACAAAGCACAGATACGCAGTATTTT
. | TRBJ2-4 | . | TRBV13 | CASSLEGKNIQYF | TGTGCCAGCAGCCTCGAGGGAAAAAACATTCAGTACTTC
. | TRBJ2-7 | TRBD2 | TRBV10-2 | CASSDQAGGLVEQYF | TGCGCCAGCAGTGATCAAGCGGGGGGGCTAGTCGAGCAGTACTTC
. | TRBJ2-6 | . | TRBV11-2 | CASSLDIGANVLTF | TGTGCCAGCAGCTTAGATATTGGGGCCAACGTCCTGACTTTC